This entry concerns a single T cell receptor (beta chain). Its antigen specificity is not known. Base qualities are not at hand, and no much larger clone is one base apart. In the same sample, other DNA sequences code for this CDR3. The library relied on the immunoSEQ multiplex PCR assay. For the multiplex PCR, a mixture combining 60 forward primers for TCR Vbeta segments and 13 reverse primers for TCR Jbeta segments was used. The CDR3 region of rearranged TCR beta genes was amplified from genomic DNA with a multiplex PCR assay. On the Illumina HiSeq System, the amplified TCR beta libraries were sequenced as 87-base-pair reads. As for how the authors treated the data: In a later analysis, tens of millions of unique TCR beta chains were counted across the approximately 670 repertoires, and around 10 million of these chains were shared by at least two donors. Raw reads were error-corrected and collapsed into unique sequences by a nearest-neighbor algorithm in which closely related sequences were merged to remove PCR and sequencing errors. Alignment of CDR3 sequences to IMGT reference sequences was used to assign V, D and J gene segments. For a sequence to be retained, at least a six-nucleotide match to both a V gene segment and a J gene segment was required. A rearrangement counted as productive if the CDR3 had no stop codons and remained in frame with V and J, and every other rearrangement counted as non-productive. CDR3 was defined by IMGT convention, running from the second conserved V-encoded cysteine to the conserved J-encoded phenylalanine. The earlier analysis of 587 of the donors excluded sequences that lacked an unambiguous match to a single V gene segment. An earlier analysis of over 450 of the donors classified V segments as functional when productive rearrangements were above 56.7% and as segregating when the standard deviation between donors was above 5%. A statistical classification framework was built for diagnosing cytomegalovirus status from the catalog of TCR beta chain sequences. In a later analysis, V and J genes were assigned by comparing TCR nucleotide sequences against IMGT/GENE-DB human TR gene sequences. The TCRdist pipeline was used in a later analysis to assign CDR3 sequences and most-parsimonious VDJ recombination scenarios. In a later analysis, each TCR beta chain was defined by its CDR3 amino acid sequence together with its V-gene family, and reads lacking a unique V-gene family were excluded. As a way to deal with suspected cross-contamination and a sequencing artifact, a later analysis dropped 450 to 600 nucleotide sequences that were highly shared and had low generation probability. In a later analysis, a clonal expansion index for each public chain was calculated from normalized within-repertoire ranks of inferred template counts. In a later analysis, generation probabilities were computed with a VDJ recombination model fitted to out-of-frame rearrangements, and the resulting probabilities were checked against IGoR. A later analysis scored TCR-TCR, TCR-HLA and TCR-CMV co-occurrence with hypergeometric tests, applying a repertoire-size bias correction to TCR pairs. A later analysis estimated false discovery rates by permuting HLA or CMV assignments 20 times. In a later analysis, co-occurring TCRs were grouped with DBSCAN, and TCRdist sequence similarity was added when clustering was performed within HLA-allele-positive subsets. Repertoires with fewer than 30,000 or more than 120,000 public chains were left out of co-occurrence clustering, as were a few repertoires with anomalous nucleotide sharing. Imported from immuneACCESS, the table was reduced by TCRdb to in-frame sequences with V and J called. These copies leave out some clones; in studies compared against another copy, an unresolved V gene accounts for under half, and the cause of the remainder is not known. That table furnishes V, J and clone size, whereas the DNA furnished D and trimming. For this sample the table gives some 140,000 clones, of which approximately 79% were detected only once. More than 0.95% of the sample is in the top ten clones.

From the cysteine up to the phenylalanine, the CDR3 has a length of 11 residues. Here the CDR3 DNA is all that survives: 33 bases in frame from base 1. V is pared back by 0 bases and J by 3 bases, with 3 bases lying between the germline termini. The germline V gene (reference sequence) specifies DFQATT as CDR1 and SNEGSKA as CDR2. This entry is derived from a study of cytomegalovirus exposure and HLA in healthy donors (dated by TCRdb to the late 2010s). Study-level background: An earlier analysis of some 500 of the donors reported 250 to 300 Gb of sequence data and some 120 million unique TCR beta sequences from 150 million to 200 million T cells. Of the 300 to 400 genotyped donors, 81% fell in the genetic ancestry cluster associated with self-reported Caucasian donors. The study used immunosequencing to profile the T cell repertoires of approximately 690 subjects and linked those repertoires to cytomegalovirus serostatus. A later analysis re-analyzed previously published TCR beta repertoires from 550 to 700 donors and added high-resolution HLA genotyping to study TCR occurrence patterns. The number of typed donors differed by locus: about 629-630 for A, B, C, DRB1 and DQB1; 522 for DQA1; some 610 for DPA1; and some 470 for DPB1. A later genetic analysis took genome-wide SNP genotypes for about 55% of the 666 donors and used that subset as a discovery cohort. Roughly 5 DR-DQ haplotypes were handled as single units for association and clustering, since linkage in the cohort was strong. An early release covering just under 650 HLA-typed donors comprised approximately 290 gigabases of sequencing data and some 79 million unique TCR sequences. Both class I and class II loci were covered by HLA typing, at four-digit resolution. Alongside the repertoire data, information on donor age, sex, ethnicity and CMV serostatus was compiled. All discovery cohort repertoires had been generated using a single sequencing platform. To decide whether each TCR beta V gene segment behaved as functional or pseudogenic, an earlier analysis of some 600 of the donors relied on high-throughput TCR beta sequencing. The study combined high-throughput TCR immunosequencing, statistical association of individual TCRs with disease status, and machine learning to predict cytomegalovirus infection status. Rather than using new phenotypic data, the later analysis identified candidate immune exposures from TCR beta sequences and from how often those sequences occurred across donors. In addition to the first cohort of 666 subjects, a separate validation cohort of approximately 130 different subjects was used. The study was designed to test whether signatures of past pathogen exposure could be identified by cataloging public T cell receptors. Among 300 to 500 genotyped donors of the cohort, an average of approximately 200,000 unique TCR beta nucleotide sequences was sequenced per donor, of which about 18% were non-productive. What the research found in general, with its limitations: A total of about 180 TCR beta chains were listed by the study as associated with cytomegalovirus. CMV serostatus was the only immune exposure information available for the cohort. Several of the top co-occurrence clusters appeared to be linked to parvovirus B19, influenza, CMV and Epstein-Barr virus, according to a later analysis. A further reported finding was that TCR beta sequences accurately predicted the HLA-A and HLA-B alleles for most subjects in the first cohort. An earlier analysis of approximately 540 of the donors showed that most TCR beta V segments appeared in productive rearrangements either about 87% or about 30% of the time, which broadly matched IMGT annotations. Correlated functional status among segregating V segments might reflect linkage disequilibrium, but an unknown experimental factor could not be ruled out. The earlier analysis of approximately 560 of the donors excluded approximately 17 rarely observed V segments, including chromosome 9 orphons, because counts were too low. The authors suggested that the approach could potentially be extended to other disease states and immunological phenotypes. The 87-base-pair reads could not distinguish some IMGT-functional V segments, including TRBV6-2 and TRBV6-3, so those segments were excluded. Compared with equally common non-associated chains, HLA-associated TCR beta chains in a later analysis were more clonally expanded and had lower generation probabilities. Compared with the roughly 600-donor mean, donors in an Asian-associated ancestry cluster had fewer N-insertions in productive TCRs, according to a later genetic analysis. Most TCR sequences were seen in very few donors, while some public TCRs were found in many individuals. Sequencing depth was assumed to be roughly uniform across donors in the presence/absence analyses, though that assumption may not hold. In a later analysis, the rate of TCR association differed among HLA loci, with DRB1 alleles having the most associated TCRs and HLA-C alleles having the fewest. A few of the identified cytomegalovirus-associated TCR beta chains were confirmed in vitro to be specific for cytomegalovirus antigens. A cluster of highly shared sequence variants was judged likely to be a technical artifact of the sequencing pipeline. An association between a missense DCLRE1C variant and V-gene and J-gene trimming of TCR beta chains was found in a later genetic analysis and replicated in an independent cohort. This cohort had only TCR beta chains sequenced, and the lack of alpha or paired-chain data limited which features could be detected. A later analysis found that most CMV-associated TCR beta chains appeared HLA-restricted, with HLA associations seemingly driven largely by CMV exposure. When HLA alleles, especially DR and DQ, strongly co-occurred, TCR associations were difficult to assign to individual alleles. At a false discovery rate of 0.05, a later analysis linked under 20,000 TCR beta sequences to specific HLA alleles. Because HLA typing was unavailable for some donors at each locus, only the typed subset was used in association tests. The classifier was reported to diagnose cytomegalovirus status with high specificity and sensitivity in both the original cohort and the validation cohort.

The cohort consisted of approximately 670 healthy bone marrow donors. At the time of sampling, all cohort members were nominally healthy, though unrecorded immune exposures were likely present. The donor tested CMV seronegative, placing the donor among the roughly 350 seronegative members of the cohort. A peripheral blood sample was provided by each donor, and peripheral blood mononuclear cells were used for TCR beta sequencing. The Qiagen DNeasy Blood Extraction Kit was used to extract genomic DNA from the blood cell samples. The receptor was derived from a man aged 18-30 years in good health and CMV-seronegative. The source material was PBMCs. The V and J genes are TRBV20-1 and TRBJ2-7, with the D gene call left open. The nucleotides are TGCAGTGCTAGAGACCTCTACGAGCAGTACTTC. Protein translation: CSARDLYEQYF.